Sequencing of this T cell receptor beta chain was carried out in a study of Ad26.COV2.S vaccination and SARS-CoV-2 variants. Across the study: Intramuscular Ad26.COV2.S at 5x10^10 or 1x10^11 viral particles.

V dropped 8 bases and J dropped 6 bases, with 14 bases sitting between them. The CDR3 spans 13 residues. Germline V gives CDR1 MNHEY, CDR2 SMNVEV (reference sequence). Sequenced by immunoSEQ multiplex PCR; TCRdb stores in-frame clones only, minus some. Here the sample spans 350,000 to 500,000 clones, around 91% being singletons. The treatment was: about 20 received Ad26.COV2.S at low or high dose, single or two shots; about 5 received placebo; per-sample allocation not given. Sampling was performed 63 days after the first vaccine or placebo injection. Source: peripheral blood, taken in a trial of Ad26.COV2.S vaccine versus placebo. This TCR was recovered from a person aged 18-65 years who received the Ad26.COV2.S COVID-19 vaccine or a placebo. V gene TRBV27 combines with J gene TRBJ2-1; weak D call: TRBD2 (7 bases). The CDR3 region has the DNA TGTGCCAGCGGAGGGGGGGGTGGCAATGAGCAGTTCTTC. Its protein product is CASGGGGGNEQFF.